This T cell receptor (beta chain) was captured in a study of cytomegalovirus exposure and HLA in healthy donors. Study at large: Roughly 85 million unique TCRs from HLA-typed donors made up an early data release. Findings of the study overall: Sequencing likely caused a cluster of highly shared sequence variants. The authors listed 150 to 200 TCR beta chains as cytomegalovirus-associated. TCR beta V- and J-gene trimming was later associated with a missense DCLRE1C variant.

Comment on this clone: The target antigen is unknown.

PCR involved 60 Vbeta and 13 Jbeta primers. Sequenced by immunoSEQ multiplex PCR; TCRdb stores in-frame clones only, minus some. The sample includes under 75,000 clones, roughly 88% seen only once; the top ten take 1.5% to 2.5%. Sequenced: PBMCs. The TCR comes from a woman aged 25-40 years in good health and CMV-seronegative.

The CDR3 loop is CASSYGLANTGELFF. The CDR3 DNA sequence: TGTGCCAGCAGTTACGGACTAGCTAACACCGGGGAGCTGTTTTTT. V gene TRBV6-5 combines with J gene TRBJ2-2; 8 bases match TRBD2. Germline-derived CDR1 and CDR2 are MNHEY and SVGAGI. V was pared by 2 bases and J by 2 bases, with 1 base of the junction left unmatched. This CDR3 contains 15 residues.